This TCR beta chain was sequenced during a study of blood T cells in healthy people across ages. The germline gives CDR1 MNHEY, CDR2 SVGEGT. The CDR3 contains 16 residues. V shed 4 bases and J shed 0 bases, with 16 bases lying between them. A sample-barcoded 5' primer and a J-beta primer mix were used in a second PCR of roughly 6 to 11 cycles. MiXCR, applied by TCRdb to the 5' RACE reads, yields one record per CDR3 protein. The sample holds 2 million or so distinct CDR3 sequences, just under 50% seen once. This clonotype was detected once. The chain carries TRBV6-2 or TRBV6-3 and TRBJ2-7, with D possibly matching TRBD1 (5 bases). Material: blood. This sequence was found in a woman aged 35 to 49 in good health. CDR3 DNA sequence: TGTGCCAGCAGTTTATCGAAGCGACAGACCTCCTACGAGCAGTACTTC. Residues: CASSLSKRQTSYEQYF.